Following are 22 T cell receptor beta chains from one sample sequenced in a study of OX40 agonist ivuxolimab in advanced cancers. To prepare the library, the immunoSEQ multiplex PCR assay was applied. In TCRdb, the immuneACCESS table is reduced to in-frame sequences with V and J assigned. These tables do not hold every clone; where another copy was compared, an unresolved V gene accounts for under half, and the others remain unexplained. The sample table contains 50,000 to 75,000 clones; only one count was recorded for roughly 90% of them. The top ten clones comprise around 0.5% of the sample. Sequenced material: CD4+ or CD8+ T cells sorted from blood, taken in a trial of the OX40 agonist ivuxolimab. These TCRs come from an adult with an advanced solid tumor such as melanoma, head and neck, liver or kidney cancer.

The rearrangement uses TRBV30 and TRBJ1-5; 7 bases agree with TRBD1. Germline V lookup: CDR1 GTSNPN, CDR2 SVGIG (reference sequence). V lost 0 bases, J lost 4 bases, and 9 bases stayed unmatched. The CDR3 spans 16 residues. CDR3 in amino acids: CAWSVGYRGRNQPQHF. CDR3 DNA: TGTGCCTGGAGTGTAGGTTACAGGGGAAGAAATCAGCCCCAGCATTTT.

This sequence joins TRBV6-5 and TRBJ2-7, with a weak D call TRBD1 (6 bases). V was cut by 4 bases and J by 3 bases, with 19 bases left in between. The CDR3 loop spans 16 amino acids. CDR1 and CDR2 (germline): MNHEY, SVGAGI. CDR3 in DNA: TGTGCCAGCAGTTCCTCAACAGGGAAACCCCTCTACGAGCAGTACTTC. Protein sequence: CASSSSTGKPLYEQYF.

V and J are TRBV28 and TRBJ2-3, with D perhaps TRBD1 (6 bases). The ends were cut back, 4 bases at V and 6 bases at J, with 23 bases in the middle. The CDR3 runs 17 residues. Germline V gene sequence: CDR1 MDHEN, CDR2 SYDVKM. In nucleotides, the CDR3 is TGTGCCAGCAGTTCGATACAATTACAGGGAAGGTACGATACGCAGTATTTT. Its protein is CASSSIQLQGRYDTQYF.

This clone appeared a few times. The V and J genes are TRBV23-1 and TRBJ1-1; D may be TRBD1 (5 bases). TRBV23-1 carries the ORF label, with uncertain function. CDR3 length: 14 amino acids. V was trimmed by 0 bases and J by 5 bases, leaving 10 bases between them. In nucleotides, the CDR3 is TGCGCCAGCAGTCAATCCCCAGGGAGTACTGAAGCTTTCTTT. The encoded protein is CASSQSPGSTEAFF.

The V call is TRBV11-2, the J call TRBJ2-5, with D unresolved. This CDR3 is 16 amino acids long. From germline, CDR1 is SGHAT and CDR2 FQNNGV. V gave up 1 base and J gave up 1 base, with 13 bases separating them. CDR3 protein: CASSLGARAFQETQYF. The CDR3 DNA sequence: TGTGCCAGCAGCTTAGGGGCAAGGGCTTTCCAAGAGACCCAGTACTTC.

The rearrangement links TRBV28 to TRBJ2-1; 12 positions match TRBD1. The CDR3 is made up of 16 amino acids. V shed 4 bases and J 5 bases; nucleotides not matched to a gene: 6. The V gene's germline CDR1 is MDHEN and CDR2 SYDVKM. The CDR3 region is CASSSLGTGGHNEQFF. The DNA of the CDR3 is TGTGCCAGCAGTTCCCTAGGGACAGGGGGCCACAATGAGCAGTTCTTC.

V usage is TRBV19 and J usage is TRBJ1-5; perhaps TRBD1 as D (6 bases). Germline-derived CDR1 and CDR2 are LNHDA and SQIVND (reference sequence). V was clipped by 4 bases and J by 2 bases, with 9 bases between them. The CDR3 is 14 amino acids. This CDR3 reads CASSNRERNQPQHF. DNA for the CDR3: TGTGCCAGTAGTAACAGGGAGCGCAATCAGCCCCAGCATTTT.

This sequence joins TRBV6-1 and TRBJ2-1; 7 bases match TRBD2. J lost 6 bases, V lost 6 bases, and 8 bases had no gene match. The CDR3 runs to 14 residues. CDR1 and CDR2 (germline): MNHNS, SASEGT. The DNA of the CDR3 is TGTGCCAGCAGCTGGGAAAGCGGGATCAATGAGCAGTTCTTC. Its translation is CASSWESGINEQFF.

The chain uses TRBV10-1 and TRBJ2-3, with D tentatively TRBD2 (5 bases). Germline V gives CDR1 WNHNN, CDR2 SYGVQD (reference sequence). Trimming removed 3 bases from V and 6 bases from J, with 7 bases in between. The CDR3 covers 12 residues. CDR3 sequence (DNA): TGCGCCAGCAGTGAACGGAGGGATACGCAGTATTTT. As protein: CASSERRDTQYF.

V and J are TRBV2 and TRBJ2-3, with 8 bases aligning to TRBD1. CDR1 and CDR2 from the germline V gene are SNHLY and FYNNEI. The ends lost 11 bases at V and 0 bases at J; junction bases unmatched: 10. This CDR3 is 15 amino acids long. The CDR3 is CASRAGGGSTDTQYF. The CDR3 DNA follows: TGTGCCTCCAGGGCAGGGGGCGGCAGCACAGATACGCAGTATTTT.

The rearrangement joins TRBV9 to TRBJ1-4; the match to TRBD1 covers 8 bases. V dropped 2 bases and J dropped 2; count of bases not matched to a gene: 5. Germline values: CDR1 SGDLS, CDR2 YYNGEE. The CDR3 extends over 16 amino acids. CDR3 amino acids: CASSVETGATNEKLFF. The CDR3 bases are TGTGCCAGCAGCGTGGAGACAGGGGCCACTAATGAAAAACTGTTTTTT.

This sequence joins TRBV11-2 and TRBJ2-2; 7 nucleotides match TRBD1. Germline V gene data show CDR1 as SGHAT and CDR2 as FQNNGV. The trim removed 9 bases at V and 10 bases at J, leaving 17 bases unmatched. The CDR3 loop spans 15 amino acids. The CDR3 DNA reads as TGTGCCAGTAGCCGGGGACAGACGAACAATGTGGAGCTGTTTTTT. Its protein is CASSRGQTNNVELFF.

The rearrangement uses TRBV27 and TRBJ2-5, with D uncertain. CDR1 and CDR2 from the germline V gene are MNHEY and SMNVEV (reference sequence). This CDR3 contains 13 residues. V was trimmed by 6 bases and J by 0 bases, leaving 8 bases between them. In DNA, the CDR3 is TGTGCCAGCAGGGGCCCCAACCAAGAGACCCAGTACTTC. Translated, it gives CASRGPNQETQYF.

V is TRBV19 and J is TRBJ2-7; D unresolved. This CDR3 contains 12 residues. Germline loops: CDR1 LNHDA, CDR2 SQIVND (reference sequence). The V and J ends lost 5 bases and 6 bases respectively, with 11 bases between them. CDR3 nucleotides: TGTGCCAGTAGTCTGGGAAGCTCCGAGCAGTACTTC. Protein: CASSLGSSEQYF.

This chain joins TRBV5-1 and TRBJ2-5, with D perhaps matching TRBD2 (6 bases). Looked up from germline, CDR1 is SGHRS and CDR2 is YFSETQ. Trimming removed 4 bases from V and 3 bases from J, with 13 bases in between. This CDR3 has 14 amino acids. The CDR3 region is CASSAGTGEETQYF. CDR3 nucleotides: TGCGCCAGCAGCGCCGGGACTGGAGAAGAGACCCAGTACTTC.

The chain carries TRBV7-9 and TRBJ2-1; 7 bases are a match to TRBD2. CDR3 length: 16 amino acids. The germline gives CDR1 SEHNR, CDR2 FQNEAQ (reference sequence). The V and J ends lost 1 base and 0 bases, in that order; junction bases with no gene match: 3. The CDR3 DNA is TGTGCCAGCAGCTTAGGCCTAGCGGCCTCCTACAATGAGCAGTTCTTC. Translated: CASSLGLAASYNEQFF.

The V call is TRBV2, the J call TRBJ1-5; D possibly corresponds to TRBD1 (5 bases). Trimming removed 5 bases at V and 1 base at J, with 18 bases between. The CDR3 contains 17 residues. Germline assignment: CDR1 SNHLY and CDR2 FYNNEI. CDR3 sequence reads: CASSLGRGPSSNQPQHF. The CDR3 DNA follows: TGTGCCAGCAGTTTAGGACGGGGCCCTTCGAGCAATCAGCCCCAGCATTTT.

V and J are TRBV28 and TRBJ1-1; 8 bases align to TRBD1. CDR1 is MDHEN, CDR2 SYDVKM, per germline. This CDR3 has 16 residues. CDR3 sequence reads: CAGSDRGRRLNTEAFF. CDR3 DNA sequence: TGTGCTGGTAGCGACAGGGGCAGACGGTTGAACACTGAAGCTTTCTTT.

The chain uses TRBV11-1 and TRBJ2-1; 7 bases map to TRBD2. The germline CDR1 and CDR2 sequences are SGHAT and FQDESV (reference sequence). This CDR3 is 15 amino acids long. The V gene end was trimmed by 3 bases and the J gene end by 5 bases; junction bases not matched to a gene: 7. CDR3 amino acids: CASSFAAGMNNEQFF. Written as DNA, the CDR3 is TGTGCCAGCAGCTTCGCAGCGGGGATGAACAATGAGCAGTTCTTC.

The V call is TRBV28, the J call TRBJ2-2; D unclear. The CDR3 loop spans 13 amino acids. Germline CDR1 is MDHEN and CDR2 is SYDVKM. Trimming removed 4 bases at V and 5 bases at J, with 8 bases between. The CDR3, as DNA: TGTGCCAGCAGTTCGCCTGTGACCGGGGAGCTGTTTTTT. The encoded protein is CASSSPVTGELFF.

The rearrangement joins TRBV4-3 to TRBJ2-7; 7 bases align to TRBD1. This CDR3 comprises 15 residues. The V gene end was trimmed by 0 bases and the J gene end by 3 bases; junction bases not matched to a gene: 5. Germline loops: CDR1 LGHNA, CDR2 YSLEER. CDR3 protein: CASSQDVTGVYEQYF. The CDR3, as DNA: TGCGCCAGCAGCCAAGATGTCACAGGGGTCTACGAGCAGTACTTC.

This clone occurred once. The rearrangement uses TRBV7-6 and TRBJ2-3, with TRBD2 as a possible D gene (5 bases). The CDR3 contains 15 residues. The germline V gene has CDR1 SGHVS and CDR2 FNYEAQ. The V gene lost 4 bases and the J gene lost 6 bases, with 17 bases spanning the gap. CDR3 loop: CASSSSGHRGDTQYF. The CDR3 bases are TGTGCCAGCAGCTCCAGCGGCCATCGAGGGGATACGCAGTATTTT.